These T cell receptor beta chains were read from a single sample in a study of cytomegalovirus exposure and HLA in healthy donors. Method: immunoSEQ multiplex PCR; TCRdb's copy keeps in-frame clones and lacks some. The table includes about 120,000 clones, approximately 65% detected once. The sequenced sample was PBMCs. The receptors originated from a young man in good health and CMV-seronegative. The CDR3 runs from the conserved cysteine through the conserved F or W. The D gene is left open where the match is weak. For some rows the clone size is stated as once, few or many, or as a class when expanded; others skip it.

>TRBJ2-5|TRBV7-9|once|TRBD1
CASSAGTGVQETQYF
TGTGCCAGCAGCGCCGGGACAGGGGTACAAGAGACCCAGTACTTC
>TRBJ1-1|TRBV7-9|-|-
CSSSSERGEAFF
TGTTCCAGCAGCTCCGAAAGGGGAGAAGCTTTCTTT
>TRBJ1-3|TRBV28|-|-
CASSSGAAGNTIYF
TGTGCCAGCAGTTCCGGCGCGGCTGGAAACACCATATATTTT
>TRBJ1-2|TRBV4-3|few|TRBD1
CASSYGQGEYGYTF
TGCGCCAGCAGCTACGGACAGGGGGAGTATGGCTACACCTTC
>TRBJ2-2|TRBV7-2|-|-
CASSSLDSHTGELFF
TGTGCCAGCAGCTCTCTGGACAGTCACACCGGGGAGCTGTTTTTT
>TRBJ2-3|TRBV12-5|-|TRBD1
CASGQPGQGIYF
TGTGCTAGTGGTCAGCCGGGACAGGGAATCTATTTT
>TRBJ1-5|TRBV6-5|-|-
CASSRTINQPQHF
TGTGCCAGCAGCCGGACAATCAATCAGCCCCAGCATTTT
>TRBJ1-1|TRBV29-1|-|-
CSVEGTGDRNTEAFF
TGCAGCGTTGAAGGAACGGGTGACAGAAACACTGAAGCTTTCTTT
>TRBJ2-2|TRBV6-5|few|TRBD1
CASSYIWTGTGELFF
TGTGCCAGCAGTTACATCTGGACAGGGACCGGGGAGCTGTTTTTT
>TRBJ1-5|TRBV4-3|few|TRBD1
CASSPWTGDNQPQHF
TGCGCCAGCAGCCCATGGACAGGTGACAATCAGCCCCAGCATTTT
>TRBJ2-7|TRBV9|-|-
CASSQGGISYEQYF
TGTGCCAGCAGCCAGGGGGGAATCTCCTACGAGCAGTACTTC
>TRBJ2-5|TRBV19|-|TRBD1
CASREVQGARETQYF
TGTGCCAGTAGGGAGGTACAGGGGGCGAGGGAGACCCAGTACTTC
>TRBJ2-3|TRBV5-6|few|-
CASSLSGTDTQYF
TGTGCCAGCAGCTTGTCTGGCACAGATACGCAGTATTTT
>TRBJ2-3|TRBV6-5|-|TRBD2
CASRPLAGRGDTQYF
TGTGCCAGCAGACCCCTAGCGGGACGGGGGGATACGCAGTATTTT
>TRBJ2-1|TRBV7-8|-|-
CASSWGYEQFF
TGTGCCAGCAGCTGGGGCTATGAGCAGTTCTTC
>TRBJ1-5|TRBV5-4|-|TRBD1
CASSSGTGPNQPQHF
TGTGCCAGCAGCAGCGGGACAGGGCCCAATCAGCCCCAGCATTTT
>TRBJ2-7|TRBV28|-|-
CASSPWRGTGDYEQYF
TGTGCCAGCAGTCCATGGCGAGGGACGGGGGATTACGAGCAGTACTTC
>TRBJ1-1|TRBV9|-|-
CASSVGGLLNTEAFF
TGTGCCAGCAGCGTAGGAGGTTTACTAAACACTGAAGCTTTCTTT
>TRBJ1-1|TRBV19|-|-
CASSIPPLRQMNTEAFF
TGTGCCAGTAGTATCCCCCCACTTCGACAGATGAACACTGAAGCTTTCTTT
>TRBJ2-2|TRBV18|-|-
CASSPQGQANTGELFF
TGTGCCAGCTCACCCCAGGGGCAGGCGAACACCGGGGAGCTGTTTTTT
>TRBJ2-7|TRBV2|few|-
CASSGQADEQYF
TGTGCCAGCAGTGGGCAGGCCGACGAGCAGTACTTC
>TRBJ1-5|TRBV28|-|TRBD1
CASSLGTGRGQPQHF
TGTGCCAGCAGTTTGGGGACAGGGAGGGGTCAGCCCCAGCATTTT
>TRBJ2-5|TRBV2|-|TRBD2
CASSAMLAGDQETQYF
TGTGCCAGCAGCGCCATGCTAGCGGGGGACCAAGAGACCCAGTACTTC
>TRBJ1-5|TRBV6-6|-|TRBD1
CASSYSDRRDNQPQHF
TGTGCCAGCAGTTACTCGGACAGGAGGGACAATCAGCCCCAGCATTTT
>TRBJ1-4|TRBV4-3|-|TRBD1
CASSQTGPGRGQTNEKLFF
TGCGCCAGCAGCCAAACAGGGCCCGGAAGGGGACAGACTAATGAAAAACTGTTTTTT
>TRBJ2-7|TRBV23-1|-|-
CASSQSLQVRNEQYF
TGCGCCAGCAGTCAATCGTTACAGGTCCGAAACGAGCAGTACTTC
>TRBJ1-3|TRBV9|-|-
CASSGSADSGNTIYF
TGTGCCAGCAGCGGGAGCGCCGACTCTGGAAACACCATATATTTT
>TRBJ2-1|TRBV5-6|-|TRBD2
CASSPGGNSYNEQFF
TGTGCCAGCAGCCCGGGGGGGAACTCCTACAATGAGCAGTTCTTC
>TRBJ1-2|TRBV15|-|-
CATSRDQRPRGYTF
TGTGCCACCAGCAGAGATCAGAGGCCACGGGGCTACACCTTC
>TRBJ2-1|TRBV7-2|few|-
CASSTRPGDEQFF
TGTGCCAGCAGCACCAGACCCGGAGATGAGCAGTTCTTC
>TRBJ1-5|TRBV30|-|-
CAWNGGLGNQPQHF
TGTGCCTGGAACGGGGGTCTCGGCAATCAGCCCCAGCATTTT
>TRBJ1-4|TRBV6-5|once|-
CASSSPQVLGNEKLFF
TGTGCCAGCAGTTCCCCCCAAGTACTTGGTAATGAAAAACTGTTTTTT
>TRBJ1-2|TRBV5-4|few|-
CASSSGQFYGYTF
TGTGCCAGCAGCTCTGGACAGTTCTATGGCTACACCTTC
>TRBJ2-7|TRBV27|few|TRBD1
CASRSRGWGNYEQYF
TGTGCCAGCAGGAGCAGGGGGTGGGGAAACTACGAGCAGTACTTC
>TRBJ1-1|TRBV5-4|-|-
CASSPVAPGLRMNTEAFF
TGTGCCAGCAGCCCCGTAGCGCCAGGCCTTCGGATGAACACTGAAGCTTTCTTT
>TRBJ1-1|TRBV2|-|-
CASSEGIVNTEAFF
TGTGCCAGCAGTGAAGGAATAGTCAACACTGAAGCTTTCTTT
>TRBJ2-1|TRBV5-1|few|TRBD2
CASSPSGGYNEQFF
TGCGCCAGCAGCCCTAGCGGGGGATACAATGAGCAGTTCTTC
>TRBJ2-5|TRBV9|-|TRBD1
CASSVSGIPGQGRAETQYF
TGTGCCAGCAGCGTCTCGGGGATACCGGGACAGGGGAGGGCAGAGACCCAGTACTTC
>TRBJ2-1|TRBV6-5|few|-
CASKSGANEQFF
TGTGCCAGCAAATCAGGGGCGAATGAGCAGTTCTTC
>TRBJ2-2|TRBV19|-|TRBD2
CAVGGGANTGELFF
TGTGCCGTTGGTGGGGGGGCGAACACCGGGGAGCTGTTTTTT
>TRBJ2-3|TRBV19|-|-
CASSTGTPDTQYF
TGTGCCAGTAGTACAGGAACGCCAGATACGCAGTATTTT
>TRBJ2-7|TRBV7-8|-|TRBD1
CASSSTGNSYEQYF
TGTGCCAGCAGCTCGACAGGGAACTCCTACGAGCAGTACTTC
>TRBJ2-3|TRBV4-3|-|-
CTSSQGGAQRISTDTQYF
TGCACCAGCAGCCAGGGGGGAGCCCAGCGGATTAGCACAGATACGCAGTATTTT
>TRBJ2-2|TRBV6-4|-|TRBD1
CASSDGTATGELFF
TGTGCCAGCAGTGACGGGACAGCTACCGGGGAGCTGTTTTTT
>TRBJ1-1|TRBV5-5|-|-
CASSLVAVGTEAFF
TGTGCCAGCAGCTTGGTGGCAGTTGGCACTGAAGCTTTCTTT
>TRBJ1-3|TRBV25-1|few|-
CASSEPGGISGNTIYF
TGTGCCAGCAGTGAACCGGGGGGTATCTCTGGAAACACCATATATTTT
>TRBJ2-7|TRBV6-1|-|TRBD1
CASSEARGFRTYEQYF
TGTGCCAGCAGTGAAGCCAGGGGGTTCAGGACCTACGAGCAGTACTTC